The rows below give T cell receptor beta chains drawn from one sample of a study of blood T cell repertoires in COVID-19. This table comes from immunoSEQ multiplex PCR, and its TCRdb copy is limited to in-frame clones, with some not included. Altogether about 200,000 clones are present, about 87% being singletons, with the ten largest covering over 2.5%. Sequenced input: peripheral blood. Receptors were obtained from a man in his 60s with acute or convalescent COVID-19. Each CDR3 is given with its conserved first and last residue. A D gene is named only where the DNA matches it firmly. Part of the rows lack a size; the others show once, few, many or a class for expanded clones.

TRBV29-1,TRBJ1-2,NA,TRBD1,TGCAGCGTTGAAGGGTCGATACAGGGGAGTCTCTATGGCTACACCTTC,CSVEGSIQGSLYGYTF
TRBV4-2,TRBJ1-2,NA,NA,TGTGCCAGCAGCCTGGAGGGACTTAGTAACTATGGCTACACCTTC,CASSLEGLSNYGYTF
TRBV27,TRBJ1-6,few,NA,TGTGCCAGCAGGACGGGCGGGAATAAGGCCCTCCACTTT,CASRTGGNKALHF
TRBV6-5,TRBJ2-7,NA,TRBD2,TGTGCCAGCAATACCGGGACTAGTCAATCCTACGAGCAGTACTTC,CASNTGTSQSYEQYF
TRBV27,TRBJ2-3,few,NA,TGTGCCAGCAAGACCACTAACACAGATACGCAGTATTTT,CASKTTNTDTQYF
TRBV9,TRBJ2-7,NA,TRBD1,TGTGCCAGCAGCCCACGTAACCCCGGGACAGCATTCAGCTACGAGCAGTACTTC,CASSPRNPGTAFSYEQYF
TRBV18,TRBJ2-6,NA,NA,TGTGCCAGCTCACCACGTACAGGTTCCCTCTCTGGGGCCAACGTCCTGACTTTC,CASSPRTGSLSGANVLTF
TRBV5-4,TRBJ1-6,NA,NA,TGTGCCAGCAGCTTCGGGAGCTCCTATAATTCACCCCTCCACTTT,CASSFGSSYNSPLHF
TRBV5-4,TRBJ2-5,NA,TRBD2,TGTGCCAGCAGCCGGAGCGGGGGGCTCCAAGAGACCCAGTACTTC,CASSRSGGLQETQYF
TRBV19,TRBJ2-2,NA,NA,TGTGCCAGTAGTTTAATCCAAGGACGAGGGACCGGGGAGCTGTTTTTT,CASSLIQGRGTGELFF
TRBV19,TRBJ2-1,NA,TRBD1,TGTGCCAGTAGTATCTTCTCCGGGACAGGTTTCAATGAGCAGTTCTTC,CASSIFSGTGFNEQFF
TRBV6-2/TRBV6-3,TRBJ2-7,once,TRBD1,TGTGCCAGCAGTTTCAGGGGGTTAATGGTCTACGAGCAGTACTTC,CASSFRGLMVYEQYF
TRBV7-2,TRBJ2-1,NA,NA,TGTGCCAGCAGCTCCCCCCTAGGGGATGAGCAGTTCTTC,CASSSPLGDEQFF
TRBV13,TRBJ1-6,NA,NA,TGTGCCAGCAGTCAGGGGCCGGCCCCCCTCCACTTT,CASSQGPAPLHF
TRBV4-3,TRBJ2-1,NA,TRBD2,TGCGCCAGCAGTCCCAAGCGGGGGGGCGATGAGCAGTTCTTC,CASSPKRGGDEQFF
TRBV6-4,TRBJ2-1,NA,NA,TGTGCCAGCAGTGAGGCGGAGGTCTCCTACAATGAGCAGTTCTTC,CASSEAEVSYNEQFF
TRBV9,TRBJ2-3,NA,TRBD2,TGTGCCAGCAGCGGGACTAGCGGGGGAGCAGATACGCAGTATTTT,CASSGTSGGADTQYF
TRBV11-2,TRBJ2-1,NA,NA,TGTGCCAGCAGCTTAGATCGGTGGCTAGCGCGGTCCAACAATGAGCAGTTCTTC,CASSLDRWLARSNNEQFF
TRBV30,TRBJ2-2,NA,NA,TGTGCCTGGAAACCCTGGGGCAGGCCGAACACCGGGGAGCTGTTTTTT,CAWKPWGRPNTGELFF
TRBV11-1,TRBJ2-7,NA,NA,TGTGCCAGCAGCTTAGGCGGCAGCTCCTACGAGCAGTACTTC,CASSLGGSSYEQYF
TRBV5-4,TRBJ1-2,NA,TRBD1,TGTGCCAGCAGCTTGGAGGTGGGCAGGGGGTATGGCTACACCTTC,CASSLEVGRGYGYTF
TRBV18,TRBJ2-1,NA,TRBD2,TGTGCCAGCTCACTCCGGACTAGCGGGGGGGGGAATGAGCAGTTCTTC,CASSLRTSGGGNEQFF
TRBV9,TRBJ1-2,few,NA,TGTGCCAGCAGTCTGGGGGGAATGAGTGGCTACACCTTC,CASSLGGMSGYTF
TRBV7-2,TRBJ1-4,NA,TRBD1,TGTGCCAGCAGCTTAGGGACAGGGGGTTATCGGGGCGAAAAACTGTTTTTT,CASSLGTGGYRGEKLFF
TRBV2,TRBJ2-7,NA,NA,TGTGCCAGCAGTCAAAGGTTGGCGGTTTATGCCTACGAGCAGTACTTC,CASSQRLAVYAYEQYF
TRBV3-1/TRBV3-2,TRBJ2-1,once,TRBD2,TGTGCCAGCAGCCAATCACGCGGGGGGGCTTCCGAGCAGTTCTTC,CASSQSRGGASEQFF
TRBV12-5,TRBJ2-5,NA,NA,TGTGCTAGTGGTCTCTCCAGGGAAGAGACCCAGTACTTC,CASGLSREETQYF
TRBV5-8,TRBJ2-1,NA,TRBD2,TGTGCCAGCAGCTCGATGGCGGGGGGGCCGGTCAATGAGCAGTTCTTC,CASSSMAGGPVNEQFF
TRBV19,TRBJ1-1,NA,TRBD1,TGTGCCAGTAGGGGAACGGGACAGGCCAACACTGAAGCTTTCTTT,CASRGTGQANTEAFF
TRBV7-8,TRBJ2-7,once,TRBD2,TGTGCCAGCAGCTCACAAATAGCGGGGGGCTCCTACGAGCAGTACTTC,CASSSQIAGGSYEQYF
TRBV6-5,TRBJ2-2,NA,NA,TGTGCCAGTTCCCTTCTAACAGCGAACACCGGGGAGCTGTTTTTT,CASSLLTANTGELFF
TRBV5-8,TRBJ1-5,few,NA,TGTGCCAGCAGCGCGCAGGGGTATAGGGATCAGCCCCAGCATTTT,CASSAQGYRDQPQHF
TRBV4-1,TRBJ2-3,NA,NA,TGCGCCAGCAGCCAAGCCCGGACAGCTAGCACAGATACGCAGTATTTT,CASSQARTASTDTQYF
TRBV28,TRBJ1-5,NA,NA,TGTGCCAGCGGCGACAGGTACCATAGCAATCAGCCCCAGCATTTT,CASGDRYHSNQPQHF
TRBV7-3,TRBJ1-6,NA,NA,TGTGCCAGCAGCCCCGGGCAGGGGAATTCACCCCTCCACTTT,CASSPGQGNSPLHF
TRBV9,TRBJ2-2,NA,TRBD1,TGTGCCAGCAGCCCCAGGGACAGACTACTCGGGGAGCTGTTTTTT,CASSPRDRLLGELFF
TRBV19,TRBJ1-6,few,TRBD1,TGTGCCAGTAGTATAGGACAGGGGGGAAATTCACCCCTCCACTTT,CASSIGQGGNSPLHF
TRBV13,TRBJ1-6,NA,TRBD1,TGTGCCAGCAGCTTAGGAGCCGGGACAGTGAATTCACCCCTCCACTTT,CASSLGAGTVNSPLHF
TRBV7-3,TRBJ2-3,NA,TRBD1,TGTGCCAGCAGCTTTGACAGGGGCCGGGATACGCAGTATTTT,CASSFDRGRDTQYF
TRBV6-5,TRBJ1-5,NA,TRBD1,TGTGCCAGCAGTAAGACAGGGGGCAATCAGCCCCAGCATTTT,CASSKTGGNQPQHF
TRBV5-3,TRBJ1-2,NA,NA,TGTGCCAGAAGCTTGGAACTTCAGAAGGGGTACTATGGCTACACCTTC,CARSLELQKGYYGYTF
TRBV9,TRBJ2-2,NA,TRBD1,TGTGCCAGCAAAGGGGGCAACTGGGGCGCCGGGGAGCTGTTTTTT,CASKGGNWGAGELFF
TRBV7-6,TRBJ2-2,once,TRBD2,TGTGCCAGCAGCTTGGGACTAGCGGGGGGACCCACCGGGGAGCTGTTTTTT,CASSLGLAGGPTGELFF
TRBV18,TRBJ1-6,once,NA,TGTGCCAGCTCACCGGCTCCGGGAGGTAATTCACCCCTCCACTTT,CASSPAPGGNSPLHF
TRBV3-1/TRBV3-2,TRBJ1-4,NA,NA,TGTGCCAGCAGCCTCCGGGAAGAAAAACTGTTTTTT,CASSLREEKLFF
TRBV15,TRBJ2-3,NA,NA,TGTGCCACCAGCACCGCCGGCGGGGGCGGCACAGATACGCAGTATTTT,CATSTAGGGGTDTQYF
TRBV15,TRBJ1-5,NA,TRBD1,TGTGCCACCAGCAGTTCTTGGACAGGGGGCCGGGCCAGCAATCAGCCCCAGCATTTT,CATSSSWTGGRASNQPQHF
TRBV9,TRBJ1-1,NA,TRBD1,TGTGCCAGCAGCGCAAAAACAGGGGGACCCGAAGCTTTCTTT,CASSAKTGGPEAFF
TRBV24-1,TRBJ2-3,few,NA,TGTGCCACCAGTGATCCAGCGCAGGGGTGGGATACGCAGTATTTT,CATSDPAQGWDTQYF
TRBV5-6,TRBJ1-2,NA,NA,TGTGCCAGCAGCTTTTCTGCCCGGGGGGAGAACTATGGCTACACCTTC,CASSFSARGENYGYTF
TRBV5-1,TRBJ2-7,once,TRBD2,TGCGCCAGCAGCATTTACCCCTTACTAGCGGGGGGGCGCGACGAGCAGTACTTC,CASSIYPLLAGGRDEQYF
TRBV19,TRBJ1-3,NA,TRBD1,TGTGCCAGTAGTACCCTGCGGCAGGGGGCGTATCTGAGAAACACCATATATTTT,CASSTLRQGAYLRNTIYF
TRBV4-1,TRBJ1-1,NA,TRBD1,TGCGCCAGCAGCCAACCCGACAGGGTTGACACTGAAGCTTTCTTT,CASSQPDRVDTEAFF
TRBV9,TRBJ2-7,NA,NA,TGTGCCAGCAGCGTAGCAGGGGATACCTACGAGCAGTACTTC,CASSVAGDTYEQYF